This T cell receptor (beta chain) was identified during a study of T cell responses to AZD1222 COVID-19 vaccine. A note on this clone: A junction boundary mismatches the germline segment, possibly from a read error.

Sequencing was performed with immunoSEQ multiplex PCR; in TCRdb, only in-frame clones are kept and a portion is missing. The table has some 150,000 clones, about 91% seen once. The CDR3 runs 13 residues. Germline CDR1 and CDR2: SGHTS and YDEGEE. Specimen: peripheral blood, collected on day 0 of AZD1222 vaccination. The V gene is TRBV5-8, the J gene TRBJ1-2; D gene ambiguous. The TCR sequence derives from an adult in good health. The CDR3 is CASSLGFQTWPGF. CDR3 in DNA: TGTGCCAGCAGCTTGGGGTTTCAGACGTGGCCAGGCTTC.